Here is one TCR beta chain with its context. Sequenced by immunoSEQ multiplex PCR; TCRdb stores in-frame clones only, minus some. The table has roughly 56,000 clones, about 93% seen once. This sample was included in a study of graft-versus-host responses after intestinal transplantation. The germline CDR1 and CDR2 sequences are MGHRA and YSYEKL. The CDR3 loop spans 14 amino acids. Unmatched junction bases numbered 3, after V lost 4 bases and J lost 2 bases. The sample was PBMCs, taken 118 to 130 days after intestinal transplantation. This chain uses TRBV4-1 with TRBJ2-7; 9 bases align to TRBD1. The sequence came from a human patient who received an intestinal transplant, so some T cells may come from the graft donor. CDR3 residues: CASSRGQGPYEQYF. The CDR3 DNA follows: TGCGCCAGCAGCCGTGGACAGGGGCCCTACGAGCAGTACTTC.